This T cell receptor beta chain was recorded in a study of blood T cell repertoires in COVID-19 (dated by TCRdb to 2018 to 2021). For the study in its entirety: Samples covering the acute and convalescent phases of COVID-19 were provided by collaborators in the United States, Italy and Spain. A freely available public database, intended as a resource for researchers studying the immune response to SARS-CoV-2, is where the repertoires were released. Nearly every sample came with metadata listing a de-identified subject ID, COVID-19 status, age in years and sex. Subjects who had been exposed to COVID-19, were actively infected with it, or had recovered from it provided the deeply sampled blood TCRbeta repertoires that made up the dataset. Where available, HLA class I and class II types were taken from metadata supplied by the sample provider and were not determined by assay-based typing. The prospective study material was composed of cDNA or gDNA derived from T cells, B-cell-depleted T cells, or PBMCs. Samples came from the ongoing ImmuneRACE study (first 160 participants) plus 1,254 subjects from 6 global collaborators.

Findings and caveats that apply to the study as a whole: How much clinical and demographic metadata was included differed by source and by participant, and the metadata was provided uncurated.

Trimming removed 4 bases from V and 1 base from J; the gene matches leave 6 bases unexplained. The CDR3 spans 15 residues, from the cysteine through the phenylalanine. Only the CDR3 DNA is retained, 45 bases long and in frame from the first base. The germline V gene supplies CDR1 SGHDT and CDR2 YYEEEE. Notes on this clone: Its antigen remains unidentified. Base qualities are missing; no much larger clone stands one base away.

TCRbeta CDR3 regions were amplified from genomic DNA using the immunoSEQ Assay, a bias-controlled multiplex PCR. Processing in the source paper ran as follows. Within the assay, amplification of reference gene primers was used to estimate how many nucleated cells each sample contained. Sequence reads were collapsed and filtered to measure the absolute abundance of every unique TCRbeta CDR3 rearrangement. For each sample, productive Simpson clonality was calculated by taking the square root of Simpson's diversity index across productive rearrangements. The table comes from immuneACCESS by way of TCRdb, which keeps in-frame sequences with V and J called. Part of the clones is missing from these tables; in studies checked, under half for an unresolved V gene and the rest for unknown reasons. That table supplies the V and J calls and clone size; D and trimming were determined from the DNA. The sample contains just over 300,000 clones, about 90% of them found a single time. The ten most abundant clones make up less than 2% of the sample.

One collaborating source in Seattle enrolled patients during active infection and followed them longitudinally through the course of disease. Each collaborating institution followed its own protocols to collect whole blood in K2EDTA tubes. Collaborator samples were shipped for TCRbeta analysis as frozen whole blood, isolated PBMCs, or DNA extracted from either sample type. The rearrangement combines TRBV5-6 with TRBJ1-1; 8 junctional bases match TRBD1. The clonotype comes from a woman aged 25 to 39 with COVID-19, enrolled during active disease. The sample comprised peripheral blood. In nucleotide form, the sequence is TGTGCCAGCAGCCTCCTGGACAGGGCGAACACTGAAGCTTTCTTT. Translated, this gives CASSLLDRANTEAFF.